This entry features one TCR beta chain sequence. No antigen is known for it. CDR3 length: 13 residues. Germline lookup yields CDR1 SQVTM and CDR2 ANQGSEA. Trimming took 7 bases from V and 1 from J, leaving 13 bases between them. In the sorted-subset replicate PCRs, 200 ng DNA, 25,000 to 30,000 T cell genomes, was used. Per the study methods: Because ImmunoSEQ provided only junction sequences with no quality scores, the filtering differed. Generated by immunoSEQ multiplex PCR, the TCRdb table keeps only in-frame clones and is missing some. V and J calls and clone size follow that table, whereas D and trimming were derived from the DNA. Seen here are about 1 million clones, about 75% observed once, and the top ten hold about 1.5%. This specimen comes from a study of shared clonotypes between healthy human individuals. For the study at large: CD4 naive cells filled three plates per donor, CD4 memory three, CD8 naive two and CD8 memory one.

The study, taken as a whole, reports: Blood was the sole source, and tissue repertoires probably differ.

This sequence originates from a man between 18 and 29 years old in good health. The V and J genes are TRBV29-1 and TRBJ2-5; possibly TRBD1 for D (6 bases). Sequencing was carried out using memory CD4+ T cells sorted from blood. As for subset: CD45RA-negative fraction. This CDR3 is CSAVRTVQETQYF. DNA for the CDR3: TGCAGCGCAGTAAGGACAGTCCAAGAGACCCAGTACTTC.